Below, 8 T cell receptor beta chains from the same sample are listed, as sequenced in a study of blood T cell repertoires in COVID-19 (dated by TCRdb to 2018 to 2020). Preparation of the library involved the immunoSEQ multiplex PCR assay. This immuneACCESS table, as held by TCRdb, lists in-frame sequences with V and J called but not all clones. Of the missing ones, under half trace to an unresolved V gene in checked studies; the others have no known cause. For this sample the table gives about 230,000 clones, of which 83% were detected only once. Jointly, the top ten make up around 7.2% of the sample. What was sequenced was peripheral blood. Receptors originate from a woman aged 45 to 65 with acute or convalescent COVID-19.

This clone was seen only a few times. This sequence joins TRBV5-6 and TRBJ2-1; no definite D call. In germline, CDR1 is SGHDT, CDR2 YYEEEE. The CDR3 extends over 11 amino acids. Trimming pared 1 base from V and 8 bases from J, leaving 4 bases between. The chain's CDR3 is CASSLIYEQFF. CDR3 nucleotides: TGTGCCAGCAGCTTGATCTATGAGCAGTTCTTC.

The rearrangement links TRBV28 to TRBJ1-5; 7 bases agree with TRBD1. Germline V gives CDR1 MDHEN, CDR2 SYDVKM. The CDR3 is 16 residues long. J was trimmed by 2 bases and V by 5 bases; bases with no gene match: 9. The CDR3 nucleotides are TGTGCCAGCAGTCCGGTTGAGGGGGCCGGCAATCAGCCCCAGCATTTT. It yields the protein CASSPVEGAGNQPQHF.

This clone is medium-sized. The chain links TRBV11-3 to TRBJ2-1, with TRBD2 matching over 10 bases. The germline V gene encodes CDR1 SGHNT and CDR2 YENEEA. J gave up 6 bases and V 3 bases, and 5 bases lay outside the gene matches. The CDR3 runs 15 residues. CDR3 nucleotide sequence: TGTGCCAGCAGCTTGACTAGCGGGTCCCTCAATGAGCAGTTCTTC. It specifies CASSLTSGSLNEQFF.

The CDR3 protein is CASRTTGQGANYGYTF. The CDR3, as DNA: TGTGCCAGCAGGACTACGGGACAGGGAGCTAACTATGGCTACACCTTC. The genes are TRBV6-4 and TRBJ1-2, with 9 bases that match TRBD1. The CDR3 sequence is 16 residues long. The germline V gene has CDR1 MRHNA and CDR2 SNTAGT. With V trimmed by 6 bases and J by 0 bases, 8 bases remained unmatched.

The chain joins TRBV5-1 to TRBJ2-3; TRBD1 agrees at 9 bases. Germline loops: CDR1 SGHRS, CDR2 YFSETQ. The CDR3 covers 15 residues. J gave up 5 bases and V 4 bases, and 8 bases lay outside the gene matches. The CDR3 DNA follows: TGCGCCAGCAGCCTGGGCGGGACAGGGCGAGATACGCAGTATTTT. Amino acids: CASSLGGTGRDTQYF.

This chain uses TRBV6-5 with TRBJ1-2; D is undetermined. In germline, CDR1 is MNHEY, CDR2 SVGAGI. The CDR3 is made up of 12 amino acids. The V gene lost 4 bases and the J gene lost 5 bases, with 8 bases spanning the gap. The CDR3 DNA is TGTGCCAGCAGTTCGCCAGGATATGGCTACACCTTC. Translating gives CASSSPGYGYTF.

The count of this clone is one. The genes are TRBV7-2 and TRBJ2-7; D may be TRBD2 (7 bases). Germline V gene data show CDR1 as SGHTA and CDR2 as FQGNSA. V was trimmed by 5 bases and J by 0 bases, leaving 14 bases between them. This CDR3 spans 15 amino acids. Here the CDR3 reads CASSPEGGNSYEQYF. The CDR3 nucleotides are TGTGCCAGCAGCCCAGAGGGGGGGAACTCCTACGAGCAGTACTTC.

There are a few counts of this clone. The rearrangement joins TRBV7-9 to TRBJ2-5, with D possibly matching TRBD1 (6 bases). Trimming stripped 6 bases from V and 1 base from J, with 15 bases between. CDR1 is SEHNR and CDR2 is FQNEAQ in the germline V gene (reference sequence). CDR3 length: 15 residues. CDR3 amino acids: CASRKAQGSQETQYF. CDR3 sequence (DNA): TGTGCCAGCAGAAAAGCGCAGGGGTCCCAAGAGACCCAGTACTTC.